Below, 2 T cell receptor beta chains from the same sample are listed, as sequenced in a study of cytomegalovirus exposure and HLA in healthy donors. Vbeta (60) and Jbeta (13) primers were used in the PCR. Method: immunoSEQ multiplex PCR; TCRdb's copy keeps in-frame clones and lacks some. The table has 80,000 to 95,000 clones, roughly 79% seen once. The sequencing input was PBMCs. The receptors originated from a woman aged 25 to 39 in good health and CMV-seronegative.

CDR3 loop: CASSATGGPYEQYF. The CDR3 DNA follows: TGTGCCAGCAGCGCGACAGGGGGCCCCTACGAGCAGTACTTC. V and J are TRBV7-3 and TRBJ2-7; 10 bases are a match to TRBD1. Germline V gives CDR1 SGHTA, CDR2 FQGTGA. The CDR3 has 14 residues. Trimming at V came to 5 bases and at J to 2 bases, leaving 3 bases not matched to a gene.

The CDR3 DNA reads TGTGCCAGCAAAGACAGGTACTCTGGAAACACCATATATTTT. It encodes CASKDRYSGNTIYF. The genes are TRBV6-5 and TRBJ1-3; possibly TRBD1 for D (6 bases). This CDR3 region has 14 residues. Trimming pared 7 bases from V and 0 bases from J, leaving 10 bases between. Germline V gene data show CDR1 as MNHEY and CDR2 as SVGAGI.